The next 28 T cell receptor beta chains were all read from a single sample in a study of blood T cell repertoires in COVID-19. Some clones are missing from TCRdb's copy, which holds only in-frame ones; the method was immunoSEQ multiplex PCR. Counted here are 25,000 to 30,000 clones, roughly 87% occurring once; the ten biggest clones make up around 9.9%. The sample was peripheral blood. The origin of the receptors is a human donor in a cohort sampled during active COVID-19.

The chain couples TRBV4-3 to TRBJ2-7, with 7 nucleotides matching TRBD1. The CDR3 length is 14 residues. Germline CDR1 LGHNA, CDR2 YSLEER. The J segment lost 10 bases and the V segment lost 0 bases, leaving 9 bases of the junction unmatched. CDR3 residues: CASSQDRGQTSQYF. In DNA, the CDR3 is TGCGCCAGCAGCCAAGATAGGGGGCAGACTTCTCAGTACTTC.

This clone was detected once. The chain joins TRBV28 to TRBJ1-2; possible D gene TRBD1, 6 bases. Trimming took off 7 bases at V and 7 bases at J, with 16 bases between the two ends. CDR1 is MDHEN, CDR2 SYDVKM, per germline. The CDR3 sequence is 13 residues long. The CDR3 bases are TGTGCCAGCATCCAGGGGCCCAGGGCTGGCTACACCTTC. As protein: CASIQGPRAGYTF.

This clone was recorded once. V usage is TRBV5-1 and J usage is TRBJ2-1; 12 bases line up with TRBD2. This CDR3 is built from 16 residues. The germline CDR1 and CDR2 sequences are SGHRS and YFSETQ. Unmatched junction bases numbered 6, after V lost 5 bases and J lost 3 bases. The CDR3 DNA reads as TGCGCCAGCAGGAGAGGGACTAGCGGGTACTACAATGAGCAGTTCTTC. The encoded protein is CASRRGTSGYYNEQFF. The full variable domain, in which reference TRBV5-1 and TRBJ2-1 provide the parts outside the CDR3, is KAGVTQTPRYLIKTRGQQVTLSCSPISGHRSVSWYQQTPGQGLQFLFEYFSETQRNKGNFPGRFSGRQFSNSRSEMNVSTLELGDSALYLCASRRGTSGYYNEQFFGPGTRLTVL.

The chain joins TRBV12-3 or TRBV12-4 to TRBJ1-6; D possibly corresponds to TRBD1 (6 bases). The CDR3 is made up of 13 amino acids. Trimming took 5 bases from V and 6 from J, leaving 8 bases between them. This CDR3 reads CASSLRGNSPLHF. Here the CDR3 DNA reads TGTGCCAGCAGTCTCAGGGGTAATTCACCCCTCCACTTT.

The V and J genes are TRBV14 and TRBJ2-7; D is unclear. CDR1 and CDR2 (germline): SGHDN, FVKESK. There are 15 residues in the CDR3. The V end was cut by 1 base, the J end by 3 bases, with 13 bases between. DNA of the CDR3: TGTGCCAGCAGCCAAGGCGGCGCCCAATACTACGAGCAGTACTTC. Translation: CASSQGGAQYYEQYF.

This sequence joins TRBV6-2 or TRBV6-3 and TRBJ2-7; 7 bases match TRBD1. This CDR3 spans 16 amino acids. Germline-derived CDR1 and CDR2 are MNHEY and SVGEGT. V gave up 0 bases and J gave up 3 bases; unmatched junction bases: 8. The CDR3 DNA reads TGTGCCAGCAGTTACTCGATGGTTGCAGGGGGCTACGAGCAGTACTTC. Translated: CASSYSMVAGGYEQYF.

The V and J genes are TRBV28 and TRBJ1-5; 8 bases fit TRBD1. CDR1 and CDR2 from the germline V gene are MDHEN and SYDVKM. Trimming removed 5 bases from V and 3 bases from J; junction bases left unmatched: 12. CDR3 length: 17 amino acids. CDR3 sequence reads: CASSPPGQAFINQPQHF. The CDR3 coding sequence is TGTGCCAGCAGTCCTCCGGGACAGGCGTTTATCAATCAGCCCCAGCATTTT.

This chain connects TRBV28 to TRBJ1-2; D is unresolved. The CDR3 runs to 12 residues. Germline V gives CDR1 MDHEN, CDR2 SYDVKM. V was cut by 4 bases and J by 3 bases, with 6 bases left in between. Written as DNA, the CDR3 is TGTGCCAGCAGTTCGTCCTACTATGGCTACACCTTC. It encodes CASSSSYYGYTF.

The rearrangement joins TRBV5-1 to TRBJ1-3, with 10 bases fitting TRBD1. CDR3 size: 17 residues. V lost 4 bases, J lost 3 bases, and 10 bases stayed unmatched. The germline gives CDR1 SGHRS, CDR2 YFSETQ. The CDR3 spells CASSQKPGQGFGNTIYF. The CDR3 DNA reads TGCGCCAGCAGCCAAAAACCGGGACAGGGGTTTGGAAACACCATATATTTT.

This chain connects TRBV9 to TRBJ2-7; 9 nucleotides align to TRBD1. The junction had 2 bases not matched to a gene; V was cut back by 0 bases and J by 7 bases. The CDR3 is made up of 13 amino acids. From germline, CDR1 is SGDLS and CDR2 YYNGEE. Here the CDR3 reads CASSVGDREEQYF. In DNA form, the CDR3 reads TGTGCCAGCAGCGTAGGGGACAGGGAAGAGCAGTACTTC.

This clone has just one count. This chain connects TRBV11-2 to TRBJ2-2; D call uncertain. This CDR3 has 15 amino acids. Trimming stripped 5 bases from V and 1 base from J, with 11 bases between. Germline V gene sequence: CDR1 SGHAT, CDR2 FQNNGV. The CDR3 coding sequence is TGTGCCAGCAGCCAGTCCGCTTTGAACACCGGGGAGCTGTTTTTT. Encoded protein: CASSQSALNTGELFF.

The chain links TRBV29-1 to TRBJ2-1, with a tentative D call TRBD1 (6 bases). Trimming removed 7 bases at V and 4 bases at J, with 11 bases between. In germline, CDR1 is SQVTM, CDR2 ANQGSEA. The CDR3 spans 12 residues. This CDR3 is CSDLTGYNEQFF. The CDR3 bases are TGCAGCGACCTGACAGGTTACAATGAGCAGTTCTTC.

The CDR3 protein is CASSPRRGNEQFF. The CDR3 nucleotides read TGTGCCAGCAGCCCTAGGCGCGGGAATGAGCAGTTCTTC. The genes are TRBV7-2 and TRBJ2-1; D may be TRBD2 (5 bases). Per germline, CDR1 SGHTA and CDR2 FQGNSA. This CDR3 comprises 13 residues. Trimming took off 5 bases at V and 7 bases at J, with 12 bases between the two ends. The entire variable domain, with the rest obtained from reference TRBV7-2 and TRBJ2-1, is as follows: GAGVSQSPSNKVTEKGKDVELRCDPISGHTALYWYRQSLGQGLEFLIYFQGNSAPDKSGLPSDRFSAERTGGSVSTLTIQRTQQEDSAVYLCASSPRRGNEQFFGPGTRLTVL.

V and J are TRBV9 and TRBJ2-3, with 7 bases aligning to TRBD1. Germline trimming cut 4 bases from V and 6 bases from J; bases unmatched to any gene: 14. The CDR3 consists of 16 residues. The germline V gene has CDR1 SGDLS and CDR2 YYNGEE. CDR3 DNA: TGTGCCAGCAGCTCCGAGGGGGCAGGACATAGGGATACGCAGTATTTT. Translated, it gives CASSSEGAGHRDTQYF.

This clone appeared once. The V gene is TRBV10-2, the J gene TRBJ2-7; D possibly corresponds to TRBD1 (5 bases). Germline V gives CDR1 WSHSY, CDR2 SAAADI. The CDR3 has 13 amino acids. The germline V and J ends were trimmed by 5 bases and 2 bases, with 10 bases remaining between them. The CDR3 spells CASSPDSTYEQYF. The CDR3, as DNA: TGCGCCAGCAGTCCCGACAGCACCTACGAGCAGTACTTC.

The CDR3 DNA follows: TGCGCCAGCAGCCAACCCGGGACTGACTTCTACGAGCAGTACTTC. It codes for CASSQPGTDFYEQYF. The chain links TRBV4-1 to TRBJ2-7; a weak D match, TRBD2 (6 bases). The germline V gene encodes CDR1 MGHRA and CDR2 YSYEKL. This CDR3 has 15 residues. Trimming stripped 2 bases from V and 3 bases from J, with 14 bases between.

CDR3 in DNA: TGTGCCTGGGTTACAGGGGAAAGGGGGAGGGGCTACACCTTC. This sequence encodes CAWVTGERGRGYTF. The V call is TRBV30, the J call TRBJ1-2, with 7 bases fitting TRBD1. CDR3 size: 14 residues. The germline gives CDR1 GTSNPN, CDR2 SVGIG (reference sequence). With 5 bases clipped from V and 8 bases from J, the junction kept 14 bases outside the gene matches.

The CDR3 reads CASSVGVGQQETQYF. The DNA for the CDR3 is TGTGCCAGCAGCGTAGGGGTGGGGCAGCAAGAGACCCAGTACTTC. This chain links TRBV9 with TRBJ2-5, with D tentatively TRBD1 (5 bases). CDR1 SGDLS and CDR2 YYNGEE come from the germline V gene. The CDR3 contains 15 residues. V was pared by 0 bases and J by 2 bases, with 11 bases between.

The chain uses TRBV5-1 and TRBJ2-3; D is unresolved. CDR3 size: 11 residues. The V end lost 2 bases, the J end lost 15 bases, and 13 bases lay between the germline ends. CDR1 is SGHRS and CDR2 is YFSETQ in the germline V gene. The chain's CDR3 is CASSFGAERYF. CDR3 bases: TGCGCCAGCAGCTTCGGAGCTGAGCGTTATTTT.

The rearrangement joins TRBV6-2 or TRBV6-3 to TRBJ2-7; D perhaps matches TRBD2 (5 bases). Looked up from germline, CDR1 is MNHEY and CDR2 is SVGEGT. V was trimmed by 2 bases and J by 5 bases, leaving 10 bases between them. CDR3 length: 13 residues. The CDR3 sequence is CASSYREVDEQYF. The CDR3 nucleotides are TGTGCCAGCAGTTACCGGGAAGTGGACGAGCAGTACTTC.

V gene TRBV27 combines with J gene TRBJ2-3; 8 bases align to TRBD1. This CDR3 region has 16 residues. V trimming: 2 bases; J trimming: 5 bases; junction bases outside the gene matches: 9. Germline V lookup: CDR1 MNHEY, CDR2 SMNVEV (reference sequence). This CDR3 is CASSLIFQGAGDTQYF. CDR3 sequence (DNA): TGTGCCAGCAGTTTAATTTTTCAGGGGGCGGGAGATACGCAGTATTTT.

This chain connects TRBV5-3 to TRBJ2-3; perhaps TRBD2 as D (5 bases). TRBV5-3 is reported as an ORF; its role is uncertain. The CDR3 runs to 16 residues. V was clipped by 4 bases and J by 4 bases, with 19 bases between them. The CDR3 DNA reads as TGTGCCAGAAGCCACCGGGATTCTGGCGGGTCAGATACGCAGTATTTT. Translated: CARSHRDSGGSDTQYF.

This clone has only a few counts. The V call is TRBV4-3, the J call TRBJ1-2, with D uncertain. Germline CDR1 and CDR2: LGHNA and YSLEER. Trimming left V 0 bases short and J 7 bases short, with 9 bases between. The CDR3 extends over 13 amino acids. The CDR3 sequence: CASSQEGSGGYTF. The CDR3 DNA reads TGCGCCAGCAGCCAAGAGGGGAGTGGTGGCTACACCTTC.

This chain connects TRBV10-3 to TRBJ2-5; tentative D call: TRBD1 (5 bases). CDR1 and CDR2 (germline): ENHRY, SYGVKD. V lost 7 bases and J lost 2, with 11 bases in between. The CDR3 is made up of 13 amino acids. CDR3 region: CAIKPKGQETQYF. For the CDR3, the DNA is TGTGCCATCAAGCCAAAGGGGCAAGAGACCCAGTACTTC.

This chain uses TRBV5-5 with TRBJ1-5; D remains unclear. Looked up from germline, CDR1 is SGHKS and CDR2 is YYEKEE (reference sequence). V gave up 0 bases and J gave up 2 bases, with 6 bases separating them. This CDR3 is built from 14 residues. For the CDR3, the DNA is TGTGCCAGCAGCTTGGCCGGAGGCAATCAGCCCCAGCATTTT. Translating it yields CASSLAGGNQPQHF.

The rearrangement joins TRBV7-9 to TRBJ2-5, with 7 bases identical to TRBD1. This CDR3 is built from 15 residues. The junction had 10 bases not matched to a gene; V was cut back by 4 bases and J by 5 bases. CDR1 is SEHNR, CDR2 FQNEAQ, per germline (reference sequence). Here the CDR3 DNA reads TGTGCCAGCAGCTCCACTCCGACAGGGTCCGAGACCCAGTACTTC. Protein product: CASSSTPTGSETQYF.

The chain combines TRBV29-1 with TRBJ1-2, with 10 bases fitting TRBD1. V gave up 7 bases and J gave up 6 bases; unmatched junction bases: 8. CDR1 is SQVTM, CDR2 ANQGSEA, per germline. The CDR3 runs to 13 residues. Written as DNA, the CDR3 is TGCAGCGCAGCCGACAGGGGGCGGAATGGCTACACCTTC. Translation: CSAADRGRNGYTF.

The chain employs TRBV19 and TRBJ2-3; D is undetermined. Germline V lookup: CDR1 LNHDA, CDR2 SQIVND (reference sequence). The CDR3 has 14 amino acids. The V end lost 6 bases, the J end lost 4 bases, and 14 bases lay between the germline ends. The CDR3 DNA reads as TGTGCCAGTAGGGTCCACCTAGAGGCAGATACGCAGTATTTT. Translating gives CASRVHLEADTQYF.